The present entry profiles one T cell receptor beta chain with its context. The antigen is unknown. Profiled with immunoSEQ multiplex PCR; TCRdb holds only in-frame clones, not every one. In the table there are over 400,000 clones, 92% of which are singletons. The sample is drawn from a study of Ad26.COV2.S vaccination and SARS-CoV-2 variants. On the study more broadly: The vaccine Ad26.COV2.S was put into the muscle once, or twice with 56 days between. Findings and caveats of the study: For non-spike TCRs, breadth in vaccine recipients resembled that in placebo recipients.

Sample treatment: over 15 received Ad26.COV2.S at low or high dose, single or two shots; roughly 5 received placebo; per-sample allocation not given. Day 63 following the first vaccine or placebo injection was when the samples were taken. This TCR was sampled from a person aged 18-65 years who received the Ad26.COV2.S COVID-19 vaccine or a placebo. The specimen was peripheral blood, collected in a trial of Ad26.COV2.S vaccine versus placebo.

Written as DNA, the CDR3 is TGTGCCAGCAGTCTAAGGACAGGGCGGCCCCAGCATTTT. It encodes CASSLRTGRPQHF. This chain links TRBV6-2 or TRBV6-3 with TRBJ1-5; 8 nucleotides agree with TRBD1. V trimming: 5 bases; J trimming: 9 bases; junction bases outside the gene matches: 6. This CDR3 contains 13 residues. Germline CDR1 reads MNHEY; CDR2 reads SVGEGT.